This T cell receptor beta chain was identified during a study of Ad26.COV2.S vaccination and SARS-CoV-2 variants. The wider study: The study gave Ad26.COV2.S intramuscularly, once or twice 56 days apart. Study-level results: It is possible that the TCR breadth and depth analyses underestimated the total T cell responses.

As for this clone: Antigen unknown.

Noted treatment: approximately 18 received Ad26.COV2.S at low or high dose, single or two shots; five or six received placebo; per-sample allocation not given. Each sample was drawn 63 days after the first injection (of vaccine or placebo). CDR1 and CDR2 from the germline V gene are SNHLY and FYNNEI. Trimming at V came to 6 bases and at J to 10 bases, leaving 6 bases not matched to a gene. The CDR3 spans 12 residues. Generated by immunoSEQ multiplex PCR, the TCRdb table keeps only in-frame clones and is missing some. The table shows hundreds of thousands of clones, with about 89% occurring only once.

The V gene is TRBV2, the J gene TRBJ2-1, with 7 bases lining up with TRBD1. The source of this sequence is a person between 18 and 60 years old who received the Ad26.COV2.S COVID-19 vaccine or a placebo. The sequences come from peripheral blood, collected in a trial of Ad26.COV2.S vaccine versus placebo. The CDR3 spells CASRDRYGEQFF. In DNA form, the CDR3 reads TGTGCCAGCAGGGACAGGTACGGGGAGCAGTTCTTC.